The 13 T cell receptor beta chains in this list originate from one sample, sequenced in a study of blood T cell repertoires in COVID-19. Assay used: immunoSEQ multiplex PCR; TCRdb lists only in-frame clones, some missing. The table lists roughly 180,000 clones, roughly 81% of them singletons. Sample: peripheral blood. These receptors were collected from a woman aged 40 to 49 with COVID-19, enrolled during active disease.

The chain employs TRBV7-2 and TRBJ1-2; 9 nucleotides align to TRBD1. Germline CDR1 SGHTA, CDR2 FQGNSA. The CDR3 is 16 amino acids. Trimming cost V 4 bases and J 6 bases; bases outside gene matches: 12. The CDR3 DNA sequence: TGTGCCAGCAGCTCCCGAGGGGGGACAGGGAAAGATGGCTACACCTTC. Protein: CASSSRGGTGKDGYTF.

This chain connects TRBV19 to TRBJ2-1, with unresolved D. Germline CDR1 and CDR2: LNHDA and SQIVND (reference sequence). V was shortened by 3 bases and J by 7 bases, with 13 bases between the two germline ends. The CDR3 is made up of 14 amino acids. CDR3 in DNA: TGTGCCAGTAGTATGGGTGCGGCCGGGAATGAGCAGTTCTTC. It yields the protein CASSMGAAGNEQFF.

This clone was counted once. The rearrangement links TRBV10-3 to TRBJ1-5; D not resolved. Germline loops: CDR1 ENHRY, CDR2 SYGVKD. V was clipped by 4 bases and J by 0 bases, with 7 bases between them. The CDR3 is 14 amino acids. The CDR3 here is CAISAVSSNQPQHF. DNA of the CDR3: TGTGCCATCAGTGCGGTGTCTAGCAATCAGCCCCAGCATTTT.

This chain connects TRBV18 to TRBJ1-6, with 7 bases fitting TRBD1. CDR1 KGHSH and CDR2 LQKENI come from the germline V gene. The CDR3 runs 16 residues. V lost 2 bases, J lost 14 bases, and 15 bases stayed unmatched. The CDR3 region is CASSPTGAGGYPALHF. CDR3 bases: TGTGCCAGCTCACCAACGGGAGCAGGGGGATACCCGGCCCTCCACTTT.

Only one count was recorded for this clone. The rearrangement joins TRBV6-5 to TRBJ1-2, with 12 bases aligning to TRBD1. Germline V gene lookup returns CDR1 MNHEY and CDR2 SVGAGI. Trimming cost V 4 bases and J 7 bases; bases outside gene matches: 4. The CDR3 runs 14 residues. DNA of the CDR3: TGTGCCAGCAGTTGGGGACAGGGGGCGGGTGGCTACACCTTC. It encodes CASSWGQGAGGYTF.

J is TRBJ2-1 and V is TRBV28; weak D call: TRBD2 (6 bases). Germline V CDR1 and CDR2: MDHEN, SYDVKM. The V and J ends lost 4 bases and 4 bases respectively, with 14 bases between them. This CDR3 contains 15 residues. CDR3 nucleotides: TGTGCCAGCAGTTATCCCCCGGGAGCGTACAATGAGCAGTTCTTC. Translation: CASSYPPGAYNEQFF.

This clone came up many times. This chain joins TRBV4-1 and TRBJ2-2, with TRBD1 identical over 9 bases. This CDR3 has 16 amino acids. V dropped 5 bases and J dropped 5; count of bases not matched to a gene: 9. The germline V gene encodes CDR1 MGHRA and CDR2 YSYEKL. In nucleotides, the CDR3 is TGCGCCAGCAGCAAACCGGGACAGGGACGGACCGGGGAGCTGTTTTTT. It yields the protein CASSKPGQGRTGELFF.

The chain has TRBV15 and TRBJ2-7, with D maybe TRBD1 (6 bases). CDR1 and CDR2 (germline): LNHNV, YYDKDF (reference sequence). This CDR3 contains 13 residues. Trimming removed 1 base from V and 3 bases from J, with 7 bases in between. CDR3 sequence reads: CATSRGDNYEQYF. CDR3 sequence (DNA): TGTGCCACCAGCAGAGGGGACAACTACGAGCAGTACTTC.

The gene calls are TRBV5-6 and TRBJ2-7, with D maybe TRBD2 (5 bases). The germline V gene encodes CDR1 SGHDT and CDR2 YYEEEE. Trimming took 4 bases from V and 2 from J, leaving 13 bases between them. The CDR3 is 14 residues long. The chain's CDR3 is CASSTVRGTYEQYF. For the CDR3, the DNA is TGTGCCAGCAGCACCGTTCGAGGGACCTACGAGCAGTACTTC. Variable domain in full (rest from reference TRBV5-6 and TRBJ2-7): DAGVTQSPTHLIKTRGQQVTLRCSPKSGHDTVSWYQQALGQGPQFIFQYYEEEERQRGNFPDRFSGHQFPNYSSELNVNALLLGDSALYLCASSTVRGTYEQYFGPGTRLTVT.

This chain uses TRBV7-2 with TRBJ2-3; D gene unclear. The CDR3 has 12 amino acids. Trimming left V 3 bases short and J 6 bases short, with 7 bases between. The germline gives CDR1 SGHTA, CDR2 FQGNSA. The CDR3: CASSFSYDTQYF. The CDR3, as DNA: TGTGCCAGCAGCTTTTCCTATGATACGCAGTATTTT.

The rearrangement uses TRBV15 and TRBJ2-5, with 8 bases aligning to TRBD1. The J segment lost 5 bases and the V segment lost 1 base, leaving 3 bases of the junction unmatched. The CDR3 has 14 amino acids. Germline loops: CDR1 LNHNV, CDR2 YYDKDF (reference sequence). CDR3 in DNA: TGTGCCACCAGCAGAGGGACAGGGTTGGAGACCCAGTACTTC. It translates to CATSRGTGLETQYF.

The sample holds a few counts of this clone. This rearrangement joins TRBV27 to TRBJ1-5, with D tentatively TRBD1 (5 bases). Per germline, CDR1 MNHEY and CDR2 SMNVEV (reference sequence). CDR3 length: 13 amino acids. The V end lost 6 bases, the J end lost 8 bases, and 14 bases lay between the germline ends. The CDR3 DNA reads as TGTGCCAGCAGCCAACGGGGGGTCGAGCCCCAGCATTTT. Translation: CASSQRGVEPQHF.

The CDR3 sequence: CASSFSGATFAFF. DNA of the CDR3: TGTGCCAGCAGCTTCAGCGGCGCCACTTTTGCGTTCTTC. The rearrangement joins TRBV7-8 to TRBJ2-1; weak D call: TRBD2 (5 bases). The CDR3 is made up of 13 amino acids. Germline V gene sequence: CDR1 SGHVS, CDR2 FQNEAQ. V gave up 3 bases and J gave up 15 bases, with 18 bases separating them. Full variable domain (rest looked up from reference TRBV7-8 and TRBJ2-1): GAGVSQSPRYKVAKRGQDVALRCDPISGHVSLFWYQQALGQGPEFLTYFQNEAQLDKSGLPSDRFFAERPEGSVSTLKIQRTQQEDSAVYLCASSFSGATFAFFGPGTRLTVL.